Described below is a single T cell receptor (beta chain) sequence and its context. Its matching antigen is unknown. These data are taken from a study of T cells after yellow fever vaccination. The wider study: Low-cell-number fractions were prepared with SMART-Seq v4 Ultra Low Input.

Looked up from germline, CDR1 is WNHNN and CDR2 is SYGVQD (reference sequence). With V trimmed by 8 bases and J by 1 base, 9 bases remained unmatched. The CDR3 is 17 residues long. Study-wide points: Post-booster reappearance was seen for most primary-vaccination clones (around 96% CD4, around 90% CD8).

For TCR, cDNA came from 5'RACE template switching, which added a universal primer site and UMIs. TCRdb itself ran the 5' RACE reads through MiXCR, one entry per CDR3 protein. The sample has hundreds of thousands of distinct CDR3 sequences; over 4% are singletons. The sequence derives from a man aged 18 to 29 who received the YFV17D yellow fever vaccine. Sequenced here: PBMCs, sampled 5 days after the yellow fever booster vaccination. The rearrangement links TRBV10-1 to TRBJ1-4; 11 bases align to TRBD1. CDR3 protein: CASVPGQGGRTNEKLFF. The CDR3, as DNA: TGCGCCAGCGTCCCGGGACAGGGGGGGAGAACTAATGAAAAACTGTTTTTT.